This is a list of T cell receptor beta chains from one sample in a study of shared clonotypes between healthy human individuals. The assay was immunoSEQ multiplex PCR, and TCRdb's table has in-frame clones only and misses some. The sample lists approximately 590,000 clones, 95% to 96% occurring once. Sequencing used naive CD8+ T cells sorted from blood. These receptors were taken from a young woman in good health. Each CDR3 is given with its conserved first and last residue. The D gene is left open where the match is weak. Clone size is given for some rows only: seen once, a few or many times, or a class if the clone is expanded.

>-|TRBJ1-5|TRBV5-6|TRBD1
CASSFGTGEQPQHF
TGTGCCAGCAGCTTCGGAACAGGGGAACAGCCCCAGCATTTT
>-|TRBJ2-3|TRBV27|-
CASSLLFRGPTDTQYF
TGTGCCAGCAGTTTATTGTTCAGGGGCCCCACAGATACGCAGTATTTT
>-|TRBJ2-2|TRBV19|-
CASTAPGELFF
TGTGCCAGTACCGCACCCGGGGAGCTGTTTTTT
>-|TRBJ2-2|TRBV29-1|-
CSVPGATGELFF
TGCAGCGTTCCGGGGGCCACCGGGGAGCTGTTTTTT
>once|TRBJ2-6|TRBV28|-
CASSSSSGANVLTF
TGTGCCAGCAGTTCATCCTCTGGGGCCAACGTCCTGACTTTC
>-|TRBJ2-1|TRBV27|TRBD2
CASAGGNNEQFF
TGTGCCAGCGCGGGGGGGAACAATGAGCAGTTCTTC
>-|TRBJ2-1|TRBV5-1|TRBD2
CASSPLGTSGSASYNEQFF
TGCGCCAGCAGCCCCCTCGGGACTAGCGGGAGTGCATCCTACAATGAGCAGTTCTTC
>few|TRBJ1-5|TRBV9|-
CASSAGYNQPQHF
TGTGCCAGCAGCGCAGGGTACAATCAGCCCCAGCATTTT
>-|TRBJ1-4|TRBV19|-
CASSIVEATNEKLFF
TGTGCCAGTAGTATAGTCGAAGCAACTAATGAAAAACTGTTTTTT
>-|TRBJ2-7|TRBV13|TRBD1
CASSSRGGTGAYEQYF
TGTGCCAGCAGCTCGCGAGGGGGGACAGGGGCCTACGAGCAGTACTTC
>-|TRBJ2-3|TRBV12-5|-
CASGFDRETSTDTQYF
TGTGCTAGTGGTTTCGATCGGGAGACCAGCACAGATACGCAGTATTTT
>-|TRBJ2-3|TRBV25-1|TRBD2
CASSEWPVAGGTDTQYF
TGTGCCAGCAGTGAATGGCCGGTAGCGGGGGGCACAGATACGCAGTATTTT
>-|TRBJ1-2|TRBV6-1|-
CASSTPGPSYGYTF
TGTGCCAGCAGTACCCCAGGTCCTTCCTATGGCTACACCTTC
>-|TRBJ2-7|TRBV5-1|TRBD1
CASSRLSAGTGRSYEQYF
TGCGCCAGCAGCCGTCTCTCCGCCGGGACAGGGAGAAGCTACGAGCAGTACTTC
>-|TRBJ2-7|TRBV4-1|-
CASSQVTYYEQYF
TGCGCCAGCAGCCAAGTTACCTACTACGAGCAGTACTTC
>-|TRBJ2-1|TRBV9|-
CASSVGEGGGWNEQFF
TGTGCCAGCAGCGTAGGGGAAGGGGGAGGTTGGAATGAGCAGTTCTTC
>-|TRBJ1-6|TRBV11-2|TRBD1
CASSPDRGWSPLHF
TGTGCCAGCAGCCCGGACAGGGGCTGGTCACCCCTCCACTTT
>-|TRBJ2-2|TRBV4-1|-
CASSPGLSNTGELFF
TGCGCCAGCAGCCCGGGACTGTCAAACACCGGGGAGCTGTTTTTT
>-|TRBJ2-7|TRBV28|-
CASSLAGSSYEQYF
TGTGCCAGCAGTTTAGCGGGCAGCTCCTACGAGCAGTACTTC
>-|TRBJ1-5|TRBV5-1|TRBD1
CASSSRQGFYQPQHF
TGCGCCAGCAGCAGTAGACAGGGGTTTTATCAGCCCCAGCATTTT
>-|TRBJ1-1|TRBV4-1|-
CASSQIEGTGAFF
TGCGCCAGCAGCCAAATTGAAGGGACTGGGGCTTTCTTT
>-|TRBJ2-7|TRBV5-6|TRBD2
CASSAPGLAESYEQYF
TGTGCCAGCAGCGCACCGGGACTAGCGGAATCCTACGAGCAGTACTTC
>-|TRBJ2-2|TRBV9|TRBD2
CASSVGLAGVSGELFF
TGTGCCAGCAGCGTAGGACTAGCGGGAGTATCGGGGGAGCTGTTTTTT
>-|TRBJ2-7|TRBV20-1|-
CSADFNYEQYF
TGCAGTGCGGACTTTAACTACGAGCAGTACTTC
>-|TRBJ2-1|TRBV9|-
CASSGGDQAEQFF
TGTGCCAGCAGCGGAGGGGATCAGGCAGAGCAGTTCTTC
>-|TRBJ2-7|TRBV19|-
CASSIWVGLNEQYF
TGTGCCAGTAGTATCTGGGTAGGGCTCAACGAGCAGTACTTC
>once|TRBJ2-1|TRBV7-8|-
CASSLATTDLGASYNEQFF
TGTGCCAGCAGCTTAGCTACAACAGATCTCGGGGCATCCTACAATGAGCAGTTCTTC
>-|TRBJ2-7|TRBV5-6|TRBD2
CASSLSVREHEQYF
TGTGCCAGCAGCTTGTCCGTGCGGGAGCACGAGCAGTACTTC
>-|TRBJ2-1|TRBV29-1|-
CSVEDQSLTGIGQFF
TGCAGCGTTGAAGATCAGTCGCTGACAGGAATTGGGCAGTTCTTC
>-|TRBJ2-1|TRBV6-4|-
CASSDTGTSNEQFF
TGTGCCAGCAGTGACACAGGAACATCCAATGAGCAGTTCTTC
>-|TRBJ1-2|TRBV28|-
CASSGRDRVFHYGYTF
TGTGCCAGCAGTGGACGGGACCGCGTCTTTCACTATGGCTACACCTTC
>-|TRBJ2-1|TRBV29-1|TRBD2
CSVDNGLADSYNEQFF
TGCAGCGTTGACAATGGACTAGCGGACTCCTACAATGAGCAGTTCTTC
>-|TRBJ2-7|TRBV29-1|-
CSVEFPDTYEQYF
TGCAGCGTTGAATTTCCAGATACCTACGAGCAGTACTTC
>-|TRBJ2-7|TRBV13|-
CASSRGKLRSEQYF
TGTGCCAGCAGCCGGGGGAAGTTGCGGTCCGAGCAGTACTTC
>-|TRBJ2-1|TRBV30|-
CAWSVPPWGPGNEQFF
TGTGCCTGGAGTGTCCCCCCATGGGGCCCCGGCAATGAGCAGTTCTTC
>-|TRBJ2-7|TRBV10-3|TRBD1
CAISESTRDRAKHEQYF
TGTGCCATCAGTGAGTCGACTCGGGACAGGGCGAAACACGAGCAGTACTTC
>-|TRBJ1-3|TRBV9|-
CASSDWDIPGNTIYF
TGTGCCAGCAGCGACTGGGACATACCTGGAAACACCATATATTTT